This entry concerns a single T cell receptor beta chain. The antigen remains undetermined. The junction shows a germline mismatch at one end, possibly a read error. This sample stems from a study of blood T cells in healthy people across ages. Study-wide findings and caveats: It was the long-lived donors that had more naive CD4+ cells and higher diversity than aged donors.

It was with a sample-barcoded 5' primer and a J-beta primer mix that a second PCR of roughly 7 to 12 cycles was run. Each TCR beta cDNA got a 12-nucleotide random molecular identifier. Samples each returned at least 3 million CDR3-containing paired-end reads. MiXCR, applied by TCRdb to the 5' RACE reads, yields one record per CDR3 protein. The sample has around 1,000,000 distinct CDR3 sequences; under 30% are singletons. CDR3 length: 13 residues. This sample was also put to use in a study of T cells of mothers and their children. That work adds: Over 8.5 million TCR beta CDR3 reads were obtained from each mother, and several million from each child.

The chain combines TRBV12-3 or TRBV12-4 with TRBJ1-1; 8 bases align to TRBD1. The sequenced sample consisted of blood. The source is a girl aged 2 to 10 in good health. The CDR3 reads CAGSFPRGRRAFF. The CDR3 DNA follows: TGTGCCGGCAGTTTTCCCAGGGGGCGAAGAGCTTTCTTT.